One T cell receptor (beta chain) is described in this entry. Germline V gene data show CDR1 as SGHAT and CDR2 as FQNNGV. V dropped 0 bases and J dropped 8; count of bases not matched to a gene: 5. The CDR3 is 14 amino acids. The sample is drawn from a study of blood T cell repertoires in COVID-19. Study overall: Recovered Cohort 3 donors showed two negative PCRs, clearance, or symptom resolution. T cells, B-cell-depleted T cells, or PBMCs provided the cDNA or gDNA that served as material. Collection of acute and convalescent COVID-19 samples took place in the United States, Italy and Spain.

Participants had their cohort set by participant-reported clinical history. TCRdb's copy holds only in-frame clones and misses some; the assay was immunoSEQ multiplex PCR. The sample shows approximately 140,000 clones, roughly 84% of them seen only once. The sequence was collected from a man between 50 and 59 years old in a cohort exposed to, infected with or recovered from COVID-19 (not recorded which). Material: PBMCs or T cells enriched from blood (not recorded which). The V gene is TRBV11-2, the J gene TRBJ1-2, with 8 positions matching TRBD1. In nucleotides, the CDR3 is TGTGCCAGCAGCTTAGATCCAGGGGGCCGAGGCTACACCTTC. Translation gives CASSLDPGGRGYTF.